The entry below gives a single TCR beta chain sequence along with its context. The source of the sample is a study of blood T cell repertoires in COVID-19. Study details: Donors in the United States, Italy and Spain gave samples during acute or convalescent COVID-19. Nucleic acid was either cDNA or gDNA, and it came from T cells, B-cell-depleted T cells, or PBMCs.

Under the authors' procedure: Amplification of reference gene primers provided the estimated nucleated cell counts. Sequenced by immunoSEQ multiplex PCR; TCRdb stores in-frame clones only, minus some. The V and J calls and clone size were taken over from that table, and D and trimming were inferred from the DNA. Of some 190,000 clones in the sample, approximately 86% are singletons; the top ten hold approximately 1.1%. The CDR3 covers 14 residues. Germline V gene sequence: CDR1 MNHEY, CDR2 SVGAGI. V shed 9 bases and J shed 2 bases, with 17 bases lying between them. The sequencing input was peripheral blood. This clonotype originated in a man aged 25 to 40 with acute or convalescent COVID-19. The V call is TRBV6-5, the J call TRBJ2-7, with TRBD1 as a possible D gene (6 bases). The DNA for the CDR3 is TGTGCCAGTAAAACGACGGCAGGGGCCTACGAGCAGTACTTC. This codes for CASKTTAGAYEQYF.